This T cell receptor (beta chain) emerged from a study of T-cell memory formation after mild COVID-19. The study's findings and limits: Clones that contracted clustered mainly in CM and EM if CD4+ and in EMRA if CD8+.

MiXCR, applied by TCRdb to the 5' RACE reads, yields one record per CDR3 protein. The sample comprises around 250,000 distinct CDR3 sequences, roughly 17% of which are singletons, and 20% to 25% rests with the top ten. Per germline, CDR1 SGHRS and CDR2 YFSETQ. V trimming: 0 bases; J trimming: 6 bases; junction bases outside the gene matches: 6. The CDR3 sequence is 15 residues long. The sample holds a few counts of this clonotype. Its antigen is not identified. This receptor was obtained from a man aged 18 to 35 who had mild COVID-19 (a few samples of this study predate the infection). Cell type and time point are not known. Material for sequencing was PBMCs or a T cell subset sorted from them (not recorded which). The V and J genes are TRBV5-1 and TRBJ2-3; the match to TRBD2 covers 8 bases. CDR3 sequence reads: CASSLAGTREDTQYF. The CDR3 bases are TGCGCCAGCAGCTTGGCCGGGACTAGGGAGGATACGCAGTATTTT.